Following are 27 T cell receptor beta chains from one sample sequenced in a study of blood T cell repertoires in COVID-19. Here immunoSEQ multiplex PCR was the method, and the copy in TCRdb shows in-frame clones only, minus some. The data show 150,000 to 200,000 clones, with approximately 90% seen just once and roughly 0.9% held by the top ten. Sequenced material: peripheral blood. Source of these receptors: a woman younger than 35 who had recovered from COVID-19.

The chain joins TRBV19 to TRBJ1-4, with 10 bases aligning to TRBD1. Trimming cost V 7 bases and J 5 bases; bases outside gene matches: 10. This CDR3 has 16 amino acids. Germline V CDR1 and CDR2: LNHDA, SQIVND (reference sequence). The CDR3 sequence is CASKRRPGQGNEKLFF. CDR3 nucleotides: TGTGCCAGTAAACGGCGGCCGGGACAGGGGAATGAAAAACTGTTTTTT.

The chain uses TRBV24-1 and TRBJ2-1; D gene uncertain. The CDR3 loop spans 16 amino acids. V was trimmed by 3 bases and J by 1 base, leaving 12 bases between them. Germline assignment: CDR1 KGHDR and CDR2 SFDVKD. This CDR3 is CATSDARVDSYNEQFF. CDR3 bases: TGTGCCACCAGTGATGCTAGAGTGGATTCCTACAATGAGCAGTTCTTC.

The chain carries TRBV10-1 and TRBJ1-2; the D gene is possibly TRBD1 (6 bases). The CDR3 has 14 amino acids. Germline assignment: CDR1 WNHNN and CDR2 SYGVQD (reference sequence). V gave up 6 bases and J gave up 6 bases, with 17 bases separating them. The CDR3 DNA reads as TGCGCCAGCAGGAGGGTGGGGGGGCAGGATGGCTACACCTTC. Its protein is CASRRVGGQDGYTF.

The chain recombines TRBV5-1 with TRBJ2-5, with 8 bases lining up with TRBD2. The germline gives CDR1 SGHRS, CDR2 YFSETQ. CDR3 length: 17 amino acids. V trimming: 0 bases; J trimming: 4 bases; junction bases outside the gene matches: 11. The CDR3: CASSLELSGSLSETQYF. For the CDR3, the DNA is TGCGCCAGCAGCTTGGAGTTAAGCGGGAGCCTTTCAGAGACCCAGTACTTC.

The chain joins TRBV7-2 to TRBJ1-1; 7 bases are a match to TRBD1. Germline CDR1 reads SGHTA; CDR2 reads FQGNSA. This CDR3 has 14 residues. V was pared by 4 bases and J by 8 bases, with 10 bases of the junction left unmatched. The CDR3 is CASSSTLGQLEAFF. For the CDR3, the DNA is TGTGCCAGCAGCTCCACCCTGGGACAGCTAGAAGCTTTCTTT.

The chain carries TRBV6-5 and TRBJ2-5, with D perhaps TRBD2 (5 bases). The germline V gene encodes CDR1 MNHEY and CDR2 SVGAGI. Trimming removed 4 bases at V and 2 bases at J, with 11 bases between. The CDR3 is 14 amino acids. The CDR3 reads CASSLAEVQETQYF. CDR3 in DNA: TGTGCCAGCAGTTTGGCGGAGGTACAAGAGACCCAGTACTTC.

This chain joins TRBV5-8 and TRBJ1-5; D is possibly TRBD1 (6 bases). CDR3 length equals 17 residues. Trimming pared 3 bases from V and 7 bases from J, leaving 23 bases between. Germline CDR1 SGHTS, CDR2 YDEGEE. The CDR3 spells CASSSEFERGGRQPQHF. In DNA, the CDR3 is TGTGCCAGCAGCTCGGAGTTTGAAAGGGGGGGGAGGCAGCCCCAGCATTTT.

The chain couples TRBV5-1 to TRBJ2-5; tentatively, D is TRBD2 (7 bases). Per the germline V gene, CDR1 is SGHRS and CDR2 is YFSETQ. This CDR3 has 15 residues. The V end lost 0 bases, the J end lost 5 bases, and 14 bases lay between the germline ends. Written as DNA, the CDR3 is TGCGCCAGCAGCTTGGCCGCGGGGGCAAGGGAGACCCAGTACTTC. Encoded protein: CASSLAAGARETQYF.

The CDR3 region is CASSYHKTGNYGYTF. DNA of the CDR3: TGTGCCAGCAGTTACCACAAAACAGGGAACTATGGCTACACCTTC. The V call is TRBV6-5, the J call TRBJ1-2; possible D gene TRBD1, 6 bases. The germline V gene has CDR1 MNHEY and CDR2 SVGAGI. Trimming cost V 2 bases and J 2 bases, with 12 bases left between them. CDR3 size: 15 residues.

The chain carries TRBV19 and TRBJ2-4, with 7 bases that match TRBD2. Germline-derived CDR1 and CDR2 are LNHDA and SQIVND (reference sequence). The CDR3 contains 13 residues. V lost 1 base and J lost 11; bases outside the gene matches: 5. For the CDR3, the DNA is TGTGCCAGTAGTATAGCAACTAGCGCCCTTCAGTACTTC. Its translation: CASSIATSALQYF.

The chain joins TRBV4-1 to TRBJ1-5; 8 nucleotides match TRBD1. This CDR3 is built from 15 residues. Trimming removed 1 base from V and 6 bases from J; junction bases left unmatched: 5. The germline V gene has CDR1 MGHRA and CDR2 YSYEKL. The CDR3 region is CASSQAGQGIQPQHF. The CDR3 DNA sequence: TGCGCCAGCAGCCAAGCTGGACAGGGTATTCAGCCCCAGCATTTT.

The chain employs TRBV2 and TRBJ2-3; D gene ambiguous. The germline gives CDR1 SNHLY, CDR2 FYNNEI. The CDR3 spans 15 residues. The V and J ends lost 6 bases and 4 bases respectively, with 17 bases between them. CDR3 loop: CASRARPLPADTQYF. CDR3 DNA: TGTGCCAGCAGGGCACGCCCCCTCCCTGCAGATACGCAGTATTTT. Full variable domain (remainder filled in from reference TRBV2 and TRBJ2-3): EPEVTQTPSHQVTQMGQEVILRCVPISNHLYFYWYRQILGQKVEFLVSFYNNEISEKSEIFDDQFSVERPDGSNFTLKIRSTKLEDSAMYFCASRARPLPADTQYFGPGTRLTVL.

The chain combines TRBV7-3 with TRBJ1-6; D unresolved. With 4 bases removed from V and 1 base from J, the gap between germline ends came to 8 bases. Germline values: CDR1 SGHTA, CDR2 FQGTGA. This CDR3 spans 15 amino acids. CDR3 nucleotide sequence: TGTGCCAGCAGCTACGACGGGTCCTATAATTCACCCCTCCACTTT. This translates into CASSYDGSYNSPLHF.

This CDR3 reads CASSTTGGSYEQYF. For the CDR3, the DNA is TGTGCCAGCAGCACGACAGGGGGTAGCTACGAGCAGTACTTC. The V call is TRBV6-5, the J call TRBJ2-7; 9 nucleotides align to TRBD1. Germline loops: CDR1 MNHEY, CDR2 SVGAGI. CDR3 size: 14 residues. With V trimmed by 6 bases and J by 3 bases, 6 bases remained unmatched.

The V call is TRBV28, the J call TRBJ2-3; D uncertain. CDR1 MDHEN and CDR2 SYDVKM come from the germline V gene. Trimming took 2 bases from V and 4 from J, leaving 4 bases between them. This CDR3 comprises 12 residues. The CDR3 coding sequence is TGTGCCAGCAGTTTAGCGGCAGATACGCAGTATTTT. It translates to CASSLAADTQYF.

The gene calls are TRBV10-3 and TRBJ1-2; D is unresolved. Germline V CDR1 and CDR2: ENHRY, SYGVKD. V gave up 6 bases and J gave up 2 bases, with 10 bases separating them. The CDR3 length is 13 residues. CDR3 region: CAISPVSNYGYTF. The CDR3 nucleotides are TGTGCCATCAGCCCGGTGTCGAACTATGGCTACACCTTC.

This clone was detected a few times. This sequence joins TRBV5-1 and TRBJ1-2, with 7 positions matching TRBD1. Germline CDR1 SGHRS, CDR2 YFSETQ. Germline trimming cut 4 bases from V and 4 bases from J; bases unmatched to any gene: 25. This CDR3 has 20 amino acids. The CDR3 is CASSPDPARQGITLSYGYTF. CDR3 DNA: TGCGCCAGCAGCCCCGACCCGGCGCGACAGGGAATTACGTTGAGCTATGGCTACACCTTC.

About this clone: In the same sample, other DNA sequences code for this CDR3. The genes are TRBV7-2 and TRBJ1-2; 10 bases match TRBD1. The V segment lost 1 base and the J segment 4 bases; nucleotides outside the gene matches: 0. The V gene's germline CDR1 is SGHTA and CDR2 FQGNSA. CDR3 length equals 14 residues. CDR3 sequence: CASSLGTGGYGYTF. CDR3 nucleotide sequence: TGTGCCAGCAGCTTAGGGACAGGGGGCTATGGCTACACCTTC.

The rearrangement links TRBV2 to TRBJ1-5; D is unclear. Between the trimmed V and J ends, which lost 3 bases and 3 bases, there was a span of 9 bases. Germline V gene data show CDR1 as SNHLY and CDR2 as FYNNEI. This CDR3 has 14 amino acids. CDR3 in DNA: TGTGCCAGCAGTGATAGAGGTCTCAATCAGCCCCAGCATTTT. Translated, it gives CASSDRGLNQPQHF.

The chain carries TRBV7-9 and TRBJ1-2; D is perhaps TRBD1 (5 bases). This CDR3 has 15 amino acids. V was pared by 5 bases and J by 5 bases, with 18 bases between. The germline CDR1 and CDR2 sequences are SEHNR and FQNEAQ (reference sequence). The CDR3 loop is CASSPDSAVVYGYTF. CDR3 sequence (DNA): TGTGCCAGCAGCCCCGACAGCGCCGTCGTGTATGGCTACACCTTC.

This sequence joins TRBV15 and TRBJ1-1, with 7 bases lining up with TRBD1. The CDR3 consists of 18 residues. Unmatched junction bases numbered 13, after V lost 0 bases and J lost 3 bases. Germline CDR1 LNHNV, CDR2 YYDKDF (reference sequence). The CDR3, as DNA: TGTGCCACCAGCAGAGATCGGGCAGGGGGTTTTGGGGACACTGAAGCTTTCTTT. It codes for CATSRDRAGGFGDTEAFF.

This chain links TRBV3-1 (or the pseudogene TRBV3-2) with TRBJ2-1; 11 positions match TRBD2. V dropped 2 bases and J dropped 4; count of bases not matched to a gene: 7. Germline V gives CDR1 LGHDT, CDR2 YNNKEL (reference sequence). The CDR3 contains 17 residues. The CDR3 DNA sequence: TGTGCCAGCAGCCAAATACAAACTAGCGGGGGATACAATGAGCAGTTCTTC. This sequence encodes CASSQIQTSGGYNEQFF.

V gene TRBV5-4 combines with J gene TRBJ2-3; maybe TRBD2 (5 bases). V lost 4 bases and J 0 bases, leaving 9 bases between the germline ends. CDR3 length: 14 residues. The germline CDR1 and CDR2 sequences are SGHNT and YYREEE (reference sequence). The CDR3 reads CASSGSGSTDTQYF. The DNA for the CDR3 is TGTGCCAGCAGCGGGAGCGGAAGCACAGATACGCAGTATTTT.

The CDR3 DNA reads as TGTGCCAGCAGCTTTGGACCAGGGGTCACTGAAGCTTTCTTT. Its translation is CASSFGPGVTEAFF. This chain links TRBV11-2 with TRBJ1-1, with D tentatively TRBD1 (6 bases). This CDR3 has 14 amino acids. Between the trimmed V and J ends, which lost 3 bases and 4 bases, there was a span of 12 bases. Germline values: CDR1 SGHAT, CDR2 FQNNGV.

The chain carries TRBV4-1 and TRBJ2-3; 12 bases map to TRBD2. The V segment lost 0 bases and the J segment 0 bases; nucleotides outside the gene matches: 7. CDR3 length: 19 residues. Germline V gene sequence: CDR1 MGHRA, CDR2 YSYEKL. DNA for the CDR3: TGCGCCAGCAGCCAAGAACCCGGGACTAGCGGGTCTAGCACAGATACGCAGTATTTT. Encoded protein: CASSQEPGTSGSSTDTQYF.

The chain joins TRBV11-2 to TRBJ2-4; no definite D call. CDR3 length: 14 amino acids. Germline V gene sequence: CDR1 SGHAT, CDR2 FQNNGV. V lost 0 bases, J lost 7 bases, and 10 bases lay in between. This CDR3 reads CASSLEEFLNIQYF. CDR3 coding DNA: TGTGCCAGCAGCTTAGAAGAGTTTTTGAACATTCAGTACTTC.

CDR3 DNA sequence: TGTGCCAGCTCCTTCGGACAGGGGGGCGGTTCACCCCTCCACTTT. This codes for CASSFGQGGGSPLHF. J is TRBJ1-6 and V is TRBV18; 10 bases map to TRBD1. Per germline, CDR1 KGHSH and CDR2 LQKENI. This CDR3 is 15 amino acids long. V gave up 6 bases and J gave up 9 bases; unmatched junction bases: 8.